One and the same sample provided the 9 T cell receptor beta chains below, sequenced in a study of post-analysis software for immune sequencing data. General study points: There were roughly 5 TRBV segments more frequent in patients than controls, and TRBV5-6, TRBV5-1 and TRBV20-1 were among them.

Prepared libraries of TCR beta cDNA carried unique molecular identifiers. TCRdb itself ran the PCR reads through MiXCR, one entry per CDR3 protein. The sample lists under 650,000 distinct CDR3 sequences, 44% seen once, with around 1.7% in the top ten. These receptors lack a known antigen. The sample consisted of blood. These receptor sequences come from a girl under 18 with multiple sclerosis.

The J gene is TRBJ2-5, the V gene TRBV5-1, with D possibly TRBD1 on 5 matching bases. Germline V CDR1 and CDR2: SGHRS, YFSETQ. The CDR3 contains 13 residues. V lost 1 base and J 4 bases, leaving 8 bases between the germline ends. CDR3 in amino acids: CASSLTGPETQYF. The CDR3 DNA reads TGCGCCAGCAGCTTGACAGGTCCAGAGACCCAGTACTTC.

This sequence joins TRBV29-1 and TRBJ2-5; 8 bases are shared with TRBD2. The DNA end is a closer match to TRBJ2-7, so the J assignment may be wrong. Germline V lookup: CDR1 SQVTM, CDR2 ANQGSEA. The CDR3 sequence is 14 residues long. This CDR3 is CSALKAGAGYEQYF. The CDR3 bases are TGCAGCGCCTTAAAAGCGGGAGCGGGATACGAGCAGTACTTC.

The chain has TRBV20-1 and TRBJ2-1, with TRBD2 matching 9 bases. Germline loops: CDR1 DFQATT, CDR2 SNEGSKA (reference sequence). With V trimmed by 0 bases and J by 7 bases, 4 bases remained unmatched. The CDR3 is 14 amino acids. This chain's CDR3 is CSARDWREGNEQFF. CDR3 bases: TGCAGTGCTAGAGATTGGCGGGAGGGTAATGAGCAGTTCTTC.

The chain combines TRBV7-3 with TRBJ2-1; D perhaps matches TRBD2 (6 bases). Trimming shortened V by 4 bases and J by 4 bases, and 8 bases separated the two germline ends. Germline V gives CDR1 SGHTA, CDR2 FQGTGA. The CDR3 spans 13 residues. Here the CDR3 reads CASSSGLYNEQFF. In nucleotides, the CDR3 is TGTGCCAGCAGCTCGGGACTTTACAATGAGCAGTTCTTC.

This rearrangement joins TRBV7-9 to TRBJ2-7; D may be TRBD1 (6 bases). CDR3 length equals 14 residues. The V gene's germline CDR1 is SEHNR and CDR2 FQNEAQ (reference sequence). Trimming stripped 1 base from V and 5 bases from J, with 12 bases between. CDR3 amino acids: CASSLDRAGDEQYF. DNA for the CDR3: TGTGCCAGCAGCTTAGACAGGGCAGGGGACGAGCAGTACTTC.

The rearrangement joins TRBV6-2 or TRBV6-3 to TRBJ2-4; 7 positions match TRBD2. This CDR3 has 13 residues. Germline lookup yields CDR1 MNHEY and CDR2 SVGEGT. V was clipped by 5 bases and J by 5 bases; unmatched bases: 3. The CDR3 sequence is CASSRGLENIQYF. For the CDR3, the DNA is TGTGCCAGCAGTAGAGGACTAGAAAACATTCAGTACTTC.

This clonotype was counted between two and nine times. This chain uses TRBV12-3 or TRBV12-4 with TRBJ2-7; D gene ambiguous. V was shortened by 3 bases and J by 2 bases, with 8 bases between the two germline ends. CDR3 length: 13 residues. The CDR3 DNA reads as TGTGCCAGCAGTTTCGCAGGTACCTACGAGCAGTACTTC. Protein sequence: CASSFAGTYEQYF.

The V call is TRBV6-2 or TRBV6-3, the J call TRBJ2-1; tentatively, D is TRBD1 or TRBD2 (5 bases each). The germline gives CDR1 MNHEY, CDR2 SVGEGT. This CDR3 contains 12 residues. Trimming shortened V by 6 bases and J by 7 bases, and 10 bases separated the two germline ends. CDR3 in amino acids: CASRGLANEQFF. Written as DNA, the CDR3 is TGTGCCAGCAGGGGGCTAGCTAATGAGCAGTTCTTC.

This clonotype has more than one count but fewer than ten. V usage is TRBV20-1 and J usage is TRBJ2-1, with 8 positions matching TRBD2. CDR1 is DFQATT and CDR2 is SNEGSKA in the germline V gene (reference sequence). The CDR3 runs 14 residues. Trimming removed 4 bases from V and 4 bases from J; junction bases left unmatched: 6. The CDR3 is CSAIPSGRYNEQFF. Here the CDR3 DNA reads TGCAGTGCTATCCCCAGCGGGAGATACAATGAGCAGTTCTTC.